This T cell receptor (beta chain) comes out of a study of cytomegalovirus exposure and HLA in healthy donors. It was healthy bone marrow donors who served as donors. In germline, CDR1 is SGHRS, CDR2 YFSETQ. The CDR3 is made up of 12 amino acids. V was pared by 2 bases and J by 4 bases, with 7 bases between. Vbeta (60) and Jbeta (13) primers were used in the PCR. The assay was immunoSEQ multiplex PCR, and TCRdb's table has in-frame clones only and misses some. The sample contains 80,000 to 95,000 clones, 63% of which appear only once. Only a few counts were recorded for this clone. The sequenced sample consisted of PBMCs. The sequence came from a woman aged 25 to 39 in good health and CMV-seronegative. The chain couples TRBV5-1 to TRBJ2-7; a weak D match, TRBD2 (5 bases). The CDR3 is CASSLPGYEQYF. The CDR3 nucleotides are TGCGCCAGCAGCTTACCGGGATACGAGCAGTACTTC.